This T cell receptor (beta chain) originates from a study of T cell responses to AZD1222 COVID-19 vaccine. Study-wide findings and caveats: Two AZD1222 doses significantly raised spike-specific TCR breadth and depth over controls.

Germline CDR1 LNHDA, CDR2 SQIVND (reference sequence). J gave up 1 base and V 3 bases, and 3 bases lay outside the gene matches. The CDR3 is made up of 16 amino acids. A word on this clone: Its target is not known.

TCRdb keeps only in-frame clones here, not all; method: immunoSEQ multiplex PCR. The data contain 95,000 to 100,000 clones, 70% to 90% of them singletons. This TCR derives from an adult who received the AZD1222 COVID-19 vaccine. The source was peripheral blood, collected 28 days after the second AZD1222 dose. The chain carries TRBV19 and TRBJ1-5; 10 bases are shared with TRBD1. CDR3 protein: CASSIGDRGSNQPQHF. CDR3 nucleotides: TGTGCCAGTAGTATTGGGGACAGGGGCAGCAATCAGCCCCAGCATTTT.